This TCR beta chain was observed in a study of blood T cells in healthy people across ages. Overall study: Per two T cells, template switching captured roughly one barcoded beta molecule. Findings of the study overall: With naive T cell percentage, TCR beta diversity showed a strong correlation.

Primers used in a second PCR of about 7 to 12 cycles were a sample-barcoded 5' primer and a J-beta primer mix. TCRdb passed the 5' RACE reads through MiXCR, listing each CDR3 protein once. This table holds about 1.5 million distinct CDR3 sequences, around two fifths found once. Trimming left V 4 bases short and J 4 bases short, with 11 bases between. This CDR3 is built from 13 residues. Germline V CDR1 and CDR2: SGHTA, FQGNSA. Total RNA was extracted at no less than 6 micrograms per sample. Regarding this clonotype: The antigen remains undetermined.

The source of this sequence is a woman under 30 in good health. The rearrangement joins TRBV7-2 to TRBJ2-7; D is unclear. Sequenced: blood. The CDR3 is CASSSPKAYEQYF. DNA of the CDR3: TGTGCCAGCAGCTCTCCCAAGGCGTACGAGCAGTACTTC.